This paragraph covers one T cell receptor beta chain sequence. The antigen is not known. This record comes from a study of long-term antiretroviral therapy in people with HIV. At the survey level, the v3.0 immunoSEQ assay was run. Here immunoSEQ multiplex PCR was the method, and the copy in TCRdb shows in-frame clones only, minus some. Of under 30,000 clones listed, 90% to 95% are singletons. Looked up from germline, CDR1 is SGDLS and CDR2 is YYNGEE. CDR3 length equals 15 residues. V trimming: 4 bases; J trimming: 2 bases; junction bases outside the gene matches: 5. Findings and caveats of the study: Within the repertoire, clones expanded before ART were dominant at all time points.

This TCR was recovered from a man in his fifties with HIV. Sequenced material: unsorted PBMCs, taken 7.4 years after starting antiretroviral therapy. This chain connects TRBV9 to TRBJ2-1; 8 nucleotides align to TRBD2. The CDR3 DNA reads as TGTGCCAGCAGCCCGTCGGGGGGGACCTACAATGAGCAGTTCTTC. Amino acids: CASSPSGGTYNEQFF.